The T cell receptor beta chain described here comes from a study of CD8 T cells in Susac syndrome. Overall study results and limits: The number of individuals included in the study's TCR sequencing and HLA analysis was acknowledged as relatively small.

Roughly 0.45 to 1 ug RNA was reverse transcribed with random hexamers. TCRdb recomputed calls from the immunoSEQ multiplex PCR reads with MiXCR, one row per CDR3 protein. Here the sample spans 330,000 or so distinct CDR3 sequences, over 75% being singletons. The CDR3 totals 14 residues. The germline V gene has CDR1 MNHEY and CDR2 SMNVEV (reference sequence). Trimming left V 8 bases short and J 2 bases short, with 15 bases between. The CD8+ and CD4+ T cells were isolated magnetically using a negative isolation approach, whereas the TEMRA cells were enriched by FACS. A word on this clonotype: Its antigen is unknown.

The gene calls are TRBV27 and TRBJ2-5; D is perhaps TRBD1 (5 bases). This TCR came from a human donor with multiple sclerosis. The sequenced sample was CD8+ T cells from PBMCs. The CDR3 sequence is CASGYLTEQETQYF. The CDR3 DNA sequence: TGTGCCAGCGGTTACCTGACAGAACAAGAGACCCAGTACTTC.